The 21 T cell receptor beta chains in this list originate from one sample, sequenced in a study of blood T cells in healthy people across ages. Primers used in a second PCR of about 7 to 12 cycles were a sample-barcoded 5' primer and a J-beta primer mix. TCRdb processed the 5' RACE reads anew with MiXCR; each CDR3 protein has one entry. The sample records over 1,500,000 distinct CDR3 sequences, about 49% being singletons. The sample comprised blood. All receptors come from a woman between 40 and 50 years old in good health.

This chain joins TRBV4-3 and TRBJ2-5; D is ambiguous. V was cut by 4 bases and J by 5 bases, with 17 bases left in between. The CDR3 runs to 15 residues. Per germline, CDR1 LGHNA and CDR2 YSLEER. The CDR3 bases are TGCGCCAGCAGCCCCCAAAGTTCCCCCGAGGAGACCCAGTACTTC. Its translation: CASSPQSSPEETQYF.

The CDR3 DNA follows: TGTGCCAGCAGCCAAGCAAATAGCGGGGTAAGAACTGAGCAGTTCTTC. This gives the protein CASSQANSGVRTEQFF. The gene calls are TRBV4-2 and TRBJ2-1; 8 nucleotides match TRBD2. V lost 1 base and J lost 9; bases outside the gene matches: 11. The CDR3 loop spans 16 amino acids. Germline CDR1 is LGHNA and CDR2 is YNFKEQ.

J is TRBJ2-7 and V is TRBV13; weak D call: TRBD2 (6 bases). The CDR3 has 15 residues. The germline V gene has CDR1 PRHDT and CDR2 FYEKMQ (reference sequence). V shed 5 bases and J shed 1 base, with 15 bases lying between them. CDR3 sequence: CASSPTRDLSYEQYF. CDR3 nucleotide sequence: TGTGCCAGCAGCCCCACCCGGGACTTATCCTACGAGCAGTACTTC.

V is TRBV5-1 and J is TRBJ2-1; D assignment may be TRBD1 or TRBD2 (6 bases each). V lost 0 bases and J 7 bases, leaving 14 bases between the germline ends. Germline CDR1 reads SGHRS; CDR2 reads YFSETQ. The CDR3 has 15 residues. Here the CDR3 reads CASSLAEGVGNEQFF. CDR3 nucleotides: TGCGCCAGCAGCTTGGCGGAGGGGGTGGGGAATGAGCAGTTCTTC.

This chain uses TRBV5-5 with TRBJ2-5; 9 bases are shared with TRBD1. J lost 2 bases, V lost 3 bases, and 5 bases had no gene match. Germline values: CDR1 SGHKS, CDR2 YYEKEE (reference sequence). CDR3 length: 15 residues. CDR3 DNA: TGTGCCAGCAGCTATCGGACAGGGGCACAAGAGACCCAGTACTTC. Translating gives CASSYRTGAQETQYF.

The chain links TRBV29-1 to TRBJ1-2; D call uncertain. Trimming left V 5 bases short and J 3 bases short, with 10 bases between. Per the germline V gene, CDR1 is SQVTM and CDR2 is ANQGSEA. The CDR3 contains 12 residues. The CDR3 sequence: CSVYRTDYGYTF. The CDR3 coding sequence is TGCAGCGTTTATAGGACGGACTATGGCTACACCTTC.

The rearrangement links TRBV6-5 to TRBJ1-1; a possible D gene is TRBD1 (6 bases). Germline CDR1 reads MNHEY; CDR2 reads SVGAGI. V was trimmed by 6 bases and J by 4 bases, leaving 9 bases between them. There are 12 residues in the CDR3. The CDR3, as DNA: TGTGCCAGCAGATCAGGGGCCACTGAAGCTTTCTTT. This translates into CASRSGATEAFF.

This rearrangement joins TRBV3-1 to TRBJ2-1; a weak D match, TRBD1 (5 bases). The CDR3 spans 14 residues. CDR1 is LGHDT and CDR2 is YNNKEL in the germline V gene (reference sequence). Trimming took 4 bases from V and 6 from J, leaving 13 bases between them. CDR3 coding DNA: TGTGCCAGCAGCCTCCATGCAGGGATCAATGAGCAGTTCTTC. As protein: CASSLHAGINEQFF.

The chain has TRBV20-1 and TRBJ1-4; D is ambiguous. The CDR3 totals 13 residues. Germline values: CDR1 DFQATT, CDR2 SNEGSKA (reference sequence). Trimming cost V 5 bases and J 5 bases, with 12 bases left between them. The CDR3 here is CSASPGPNEKLFF. The CDR3 bases are TGCAGTGCTTCACCGGGTCCGAATGAAAAACTGTTTTTT.

This clonotype was seen a few times. The chain combines TRBV29-1 with TRBJ1-2; D not certain. The V end lost 7 bases, the J end lost 4 bases, and 10 bases lay between the germline ends. Looked up from germline, CDR1 is SQVTM and CDR2 is ANQGSEA. The CDR3 spans 11 residues. The CDR3 DNA follows: TGCAGCGGTGCGGGGAGCTATGGCTACACCTTC. Protein sequence: CSGAGSYGYTF.

The CDR3 DNA is TGTGCCAGCAGCTTATTAAGGGCCACCGTCGCTGGGGCCAACGTCCTGACTTTC. This encodes CASSLLRATVAGANVLTF. This rearrangement joins TRBV7-3 to TRBJ2-6; no firm D call. This CDR3 region has 18 residues. The germline CDR1 and CDR2 sequences are SGHTA and FQGTGA. The V end was cut by 2 bases, the J end by 2 bases, with 16 bases between. The variable domain in full, completed from reference TRBV7-3 and TRBJ2-6, reads GAGVSQTPSNKVTEKGKYVELRCDPISGHTALYWYRQSLGQGPEFLIYFQGTGAADDSGLPNDRFFAVRPEGSVSTLKIQRTERGDSAVYLCASSLLRATVAGANVLTFGAGSRLTVL.

Only a few counts were recorded for this clonotype. The chain uses TRBV4-1 and TRBJ2-1; D remains ambiguous. Trimming shortened V by 0 bases and J by 12 bases, and 24 bases separated the two germline ends. The CDR3 has 17 amino acids. Per the germline V gene, CDR1 is MGHRA and CDR2 is YSYEKL. CDR3 bases: TGCGCCAGCAGCCAAGAGGATATCGGTTCATTAATGATTGGGCAGTTCTTC. Its protein is CASSQEDIGSLMIGQFF.

The chain joins TRBV15 to TRBJ2-5; D may be TRBD1 (6 bases). The length of the CDR3 is 17 residues. Germline CDR1 is LNHNV and CDR2 is YYDKDF (reference sequence). V was trimmed by 4 bases and J by 1 base, leaving 19 bases between them. CDR3 sequence reads: CATSKTRVGQLQETQYF. Here the CDR3 DNA reads TGTGCCACCAGCAAAACCAGGGTCGGACAGCTCCAAGAGACCCAGTACTTC.

V is TRBV5-1 and J is TRBJ2-1; 9 bases agree with TRBD1. V lost 0 bases to trimming and J lost 6 bases; unmatched junction nucleotides: 16. Germline loops: CDR1 SGHRS, CDR2 YFSETQ. There are 19 residues in the CDR3. The CDR3 nucleotides are TGCGCCAGCAGCTTGGGCTACGTCAACCGGGACAGGGCTTTCAATGAGCAGTTCTTC. This sequence encodes CASSLGYVNRDRAFNEQFF. Filled out from reference TRBV5-1 and TRBJ2-1, the complete variable domain reads KAGVTQTPRYLIKTRGQQVTLSCSPISGHRSVSWYQQTPGQGLQFLFEYFSETQRNKGNFPGRFSGRQFSNSRSEMNVSTLELGDSALYLCASSLGYVNRDRAFNEQFFGPGTRLTVL.

The CDR3 sequence: CASSERGGLNNEQFF. CDR3 DNA sequence: TGTGCCAGCAGTGAGCGGGGGGGCCTAAACAATGAGCAGTTCTTC. The chain uses TRBV25-1 and TRBJ2-1, with 9 positions matching TRBD2. This CDR3 spans 15 amino acids. V shed 3 bases, J shed 5 bases, and the junction held 5 bases outside the gene matches. Germline V gene lookup returns CDR1 MGHDK and CDR2 SYGVNS.

J is TRBJ2-7 and V is TRBV7-2; D is uncertain. V was clipped by 2 bases and J by 3 bases, with 11 bases between them. The CDR3 totals 14 residues. Germline V gives CDR1 SGHTA, CDR2 FQGNSA. CDR3 loop: CASSLIGPLYEQYF. For the CDR3, the DNA is TGTGCCAGCAGCTTAATTGGGCCTCTCTACGAGCAGTACTTC.

This clonotype has just a few counts. The chain is built from TRBV29-1 and TRBJ2-7; D is unresolved. V lost 2 bases and J lost 0, with 5 bases in between. The CDR3 has 12 amino acids. CDR1 and CDR2 (germline): SQVTM, ANQGSEA. CDR3 amino acids: CSVEIPSYEQYF. In nucleotides, the CDR3 is TGCAGCGTTGAAATACCCTCCTACGAGCAGTACTTC.

This clonotype has just a few counts. This sequence joins TRBV5-6 and TRBJ2-5; D might be TRBD1 (6 bases). The ends were cut back, 1 base at V and 4 bases at J, with 23 bases in the middle. CDR1 and CDR2 (germline): SGHDT, YYEEEE. CDR3 length: 18 amino acids. CDR3 DNA sequence: TGTGCCAGCAGCTTGTTAGGCAGGGGCGCTAAAGGTGGAGAGACCCAGTACTTC. Translating it yields CASSLLGRGAKGGETQYF.

This clonotype came up once. The chain is built from TRBV11-2 and TRBJ2-7, with D tentatively TRBD2 (6 bases). The CDR3 contains 13 residues. Germline V CDR1 and CDR2: SGHAT, FQNNGV. Trimming stripped 1 base from V and 9 bases from J, with 13 bases between. CDR3 DNA sequence: TGTGCCAGCAGCTTAGGGCGGGGCGCCGGGCAGTACTTC. Translated, it gives CASSLGRGAGQYF.

This clonotype was found a few times. The genes are TRBV28 and TRBJ2-5; D perhaps matches TRBD2 (5 bases). In germline, CDR1 is MDHEN, CDR2 SYDVKM. Trimming removed 5 bases from V and 5 bases from J, with 18 bases in between. This CDR3 region has 15 residues. CDR3 region: CASSHTRAAQETQYF. The CDR3, as DNA: TGTGCCAGCAGTCACACTAGAGCGGCCCAGGAGACCCAGTACTTC.

This clonotype turned up a few times. This chain connects TRBV6-1 to TRBJ1-6; 9 nucleotides align to TRBD1. The length of the CDR3 is 15 residues. Trimming took 1 base from V and 13 from J; bases not matched to a gene: 8. Germline assignment: CDR1 MNHNS and CDR2 SASEGT. CDR3 nucleotide sequence: TGTGCCAGCAGTGAAGACAGGGGGCCGCGCTCTCCCCTCCACTTT. Translated: CASSEDRGPRSPLHF.